The clone carrying this TCR beta chain was counted only a few times. The V gene end was trimmed by 2 bases and the J gene end by 0 bases; junction bases not matched to a gene: 9. This CDR3 has 18 amino acids. Germline loops: CDR1 KGHSH, CDR2 LQKENI. The sample belongs to a study of blood T cell repertoires in COVID-19. Method: immunoSEQ multiplex PCR; TCRdb's copy keeps in-frame clones and lacks some. The sample lists approximately 120,000 clones, approximately 80% occurring once. The sequence was collected from a woman in her forties or fifties with acute or convalescent COVID-19. Sequenced sample: peripheral blood. The genes are TRBV18 and TRBJ2-3; TRBD2 agrees at 9 bases. The CDR3 here is CASSPARTSVRSTDTQYF. The CDR3 nucleotides read TGTGCCAGCTCACCAGCCAGGACTAGCGTAAGAAGCACAGATACGCAGTATTTT.